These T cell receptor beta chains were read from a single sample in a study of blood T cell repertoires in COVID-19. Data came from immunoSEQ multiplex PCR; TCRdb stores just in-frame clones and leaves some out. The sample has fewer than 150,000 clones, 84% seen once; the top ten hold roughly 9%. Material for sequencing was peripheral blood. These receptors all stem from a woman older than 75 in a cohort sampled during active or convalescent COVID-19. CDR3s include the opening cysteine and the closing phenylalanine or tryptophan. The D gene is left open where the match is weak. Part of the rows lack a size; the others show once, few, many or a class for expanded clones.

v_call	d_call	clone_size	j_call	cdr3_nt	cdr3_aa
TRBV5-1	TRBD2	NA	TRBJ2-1	TGCGCCAGCAGTCTTAATAGCGGGGTAAATGAGCAGTTCTTC	CASSLNSGVNEQFF
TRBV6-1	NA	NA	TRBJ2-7	TGTGCCAGCAGTGAGCGGCGGTTGGAGCAGTACTTC	CASSERRLEQYF
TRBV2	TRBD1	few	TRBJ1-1	TGTGCCAGCAGTCGACAGGGGGCGGACACTGAAGCTTTCTTT	CASSRQGADTEAFF
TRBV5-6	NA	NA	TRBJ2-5	TGTGCCAGCAGCCTTCTGGGACACTCGACCCAGTACTTC	CASSLLGHSTQYF
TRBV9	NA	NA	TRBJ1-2	TGTGCCAGCAGCGTCATACTTAACTATGGCTACACCTTC	CASSVILNYGYTF
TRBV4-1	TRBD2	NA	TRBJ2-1	TGCGCCAGCAGCCGCAGACTAGCGGGGGACAATGAGCAGTTCTTC	CASSRRLAGDNEQFF
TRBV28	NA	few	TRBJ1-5	TGTGCCAGCAGTTTTGTTGACCGGGGTCAGCCCCAGCATTTT	CASSFVDRGQPQHF
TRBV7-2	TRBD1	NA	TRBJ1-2	TGTGCCAGCAGCACCCCTTTACAGGGGGGCTACACCTTC	CASSTPLQGGYTF
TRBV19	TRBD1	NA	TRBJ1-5	TGTGCCAGTAGTGACAGGGGGCCTTATAGCAATCAGCCCCAGCATTTT	CASSDRGPYSNQPQHF
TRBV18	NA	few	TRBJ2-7	TGTGCCAGCTCACCCTGGAGGGAACCCTACGAGCAGTACTTC	CASSPWREPYEQYF
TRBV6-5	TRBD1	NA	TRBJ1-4	TGTGCCAGCACCGCCGGGACAGGGGATGAAAAACTGTTTTTT	CASTAGTGDEKLFF
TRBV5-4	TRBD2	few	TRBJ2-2	TGTGCCAGCAGCCGAAGCGGGGGGCCCACCGGGGAGCTGTTTTTT	CASSRSGGPTGELFF
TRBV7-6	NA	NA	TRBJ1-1	TGTGCCAGCAGCTTACAGGGCGTAATGAACACTGAAGCTTTCTTT	CASSLQGVMNTEAFF
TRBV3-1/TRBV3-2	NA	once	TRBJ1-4	TGTGCCAGCAGCCATTCTAGTAGGACTAATGAAAAACTGTTTTTT	CASSHSSRTNEKLFF
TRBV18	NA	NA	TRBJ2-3	TGTGCCAGCTCCCCCTCCGGGGATACGCAGTATTTT	CASSPSGDTQYF
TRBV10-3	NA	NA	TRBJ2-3	TGTGCCATCATGGGCCCGCTTGGTACAGATACGCAGTATTTT	CAIMGPLGTDTQYF
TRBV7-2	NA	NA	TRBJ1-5	TGTGCCAGCAGCCTTACCAGGGAGGGGCAGCCCCAGCATTTT	CASSLTREGQPQHF
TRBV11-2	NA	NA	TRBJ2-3	TGTGCCAGCAGCTTAGGCAGATATACGCAGTATTTT	CASSLGRYTQYF
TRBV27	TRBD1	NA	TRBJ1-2	TGTGCCAGCAGTTTTCCCCAAGTGGGACAGGCCTTAACGTATGGCTACACCTTC	CASSFPQVGQALTYGYTF
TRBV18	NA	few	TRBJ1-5	TGTGCCAGCTCACCCTATCCCGATCAGCCCCAGCATTTT	CASSPYPDQPQHF
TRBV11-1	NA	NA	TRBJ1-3	TGTGCCAGCAGTATCGACAGAATCCCTGGAAACACCATATATTTT	CASSIDRIPGNTIYF
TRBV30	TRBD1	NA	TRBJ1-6	TGTGCCTGGAGTGGGACAGGGAGGTTTAATTCACCCCTCCACTTT	CAWSGTGRFNSPLHF
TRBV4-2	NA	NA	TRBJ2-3	TGTGCCAGCAGCCTAACAACGCGGGCTAGCGACCCAGATACGCAGTATTTT	CASSLTTRASDPDTQYF